This passage covers 17 T cell receptor beta chains from one sample sequenced in a study of beta chain features in type 1 diabetes. Whole-study results and caveats: Across all four CD4+ subsets, people with type 1 diabetes showed modestly shorter TCRB CDR3s.

Sequenced material consisted of expressed TCRB transcripts (all of the isolated RNA was reverse transcribed). Method: immunoSEQ multiplex PCR; TCRdb's copy keeps in-frame clones and lacks some. Among approximately 50,000 clones listed, over 40% were seen once. These receptors have no known antigen. What was sequenced was Tregs from blood. Receptor source: a man aged 25-45 years with type 1 diabetes.

V is TRBV5-1 and J is TRBJ2-5, with 14 bases that match TRBD2. The CDR3 is made up of 17 amino acids. V was pared by 4 bases and J by 5 bases, with 10 bases of the junction left unmatched. Germline CDR1 is SGHRS and CDR2 is YFSETQ. The CDR3: CASSLGGTSGRGETQYF. The CDR3 nucleotides read TGCGCCAGCAGCCTAGGAGGGACTAGCGGGAGAGGGGAGACCCAGTACTTC. Full variable domain (outside the CDR3, taken from reference TRBV5-1 and TRBJ2-5): KAGVTQTPRYLIKTRGQQVTLSCSPISGHRSVSWYQQTPGQGLQFLFEYFSETQRNKGNFPGRFSGRQFSNSRSEMNVSTLELGDSALYLCASSLGGTSGRGETQYFGPGTRLLVL.

The chain uses TRBV28 and TRBJ1-2; a possible D gene is TRBD1 (5 bases). Germline V gene sequence: CDR1 MDHEN, CDR2 SYDVKM. This CDR3 is built from 16 residues. V was clipped by 5 bases and J by 6 bases, with 22 bases between them. Here the CDR3 reads CASSPPLPGGANGYTF. The CDR3 coding sequence is TGTGCCAGCAGTCCTCCCCTCCCCGGGGGTGCGAATGGCTACACCTTC.

The chain joins TRBV6-6 to TRBJ2-7; 9 bases are a match to TRBD1. Germline values: CDR1 MNHNY, CDR2 SVGAGI (reference sequence). This CDR3 region has 13 residues. V lost 5 bases to trimming and J lost 3 bases; unmatched junction nucleotides: 2. CDR3 protein: CASSGQGIYEQYF. In nucleotides, the CDR3 is TGTGCCAGCAGTGGACAGGGGATCTACGAGCAGTACTTC.

The J gene is TRBJ1-6, the V gene TRBV15; 7 bases agree with TRBD1. Germline V gene data show CDR1 as LNHNV and CDR2 as YYDKDF (reference sequence). The CDR3 extends over 15 amino acids. The junction had 2 bases not matched to a gene; V was cut back by 4 bases and J by 2 bases. This CDR3 reads CATSKGGTYNSPLHF. The CDR3 DNA sequence: TGTGCCACCAGCAAAGGGGGCACCTATAATTCACCCCTCCACTTT.

The chain links TRBV6-1 to TRBJ1-1; 7 bases align to TRBD1. CDR3 size: 13 residues. CDR1 and CDR2 from the germline V gene are MNHNS and SASEGT. V gave up 8 bases and J gave up 0 bases; unmatched junction bases: 3. The CDR3 is CASRQGLNTEAFF. The CDR3 DNA sequence: TGTGCCAGCCGACAGGGATTGAACACTGAAGCTTTCTTT.

With regard to this clone: A junction end diverges from the germline sequence, so it may reflect a read error. V is TRBV5-1 and J is TRBJ2-7, with 15 bases matching TRBD2. Germline values: CDR1 SGHRS, CDR2 YFSETQ. The CDR3 is 15 amino acids. CDR3 nucleotide sequence: TGTGCCAGCAGCTGGACTAGCGGGAGGGTCTACGAGCAGTACTTC. This translates into CASSWTSGRVYEQYF.

The chain couples TRBV18 to TRBJ2-7, with 10 bases fitting TRBD2. Germline V gene data show CDR1 as KGHSH and CDR2 as LQKENI. The CDR3 sequence is 15 residues long. V was pared by 3 bases and J by 6 bases, with 8 bases of the junction left unmatched. This chain's CDR3 is CASSPTSGIIIEQYF. The CDR3, as DNA: TGTGCCAGCTCACCCACTAGCGGGATAATAATCGAGCAGTACTTC.

Only a few counts were recorded for this clone. The chain joins TRBV28 to TRBJ1-2; possible D gene TRBD1, 6 bases. V lost 2 bases and J 4 bases, leaving 8 bases between the germline ends. The CDR3 runs 13 residues. Germline-derived CDR1 and CDR2 are MDHEN and SYDVKM. The CDR3 DNA reads TGTGCCAGCAGTTTACTGGACAGCTATGGCTACACCTTC. Protein product: CASSLLDSYGYTF.

This clone has a handful of counts. The chain couples TRBV10-2 to TRBJ2-2, with 10 bases aligning to TRBD2. V lost 4 bases to trimming and J lost 6 bases; unmatched junction nucleotides: 2. CDR3 length equals 14 residues. Germline V gene lookup returns CDR1 WSHSY and CDR2 SAAADI. This CDR3 reads CASSGLAGAGELFF. CDR3 coding DNA: TGCGCCAGCAGTGGGCTAGCGGGAGCCGGGGAGCTGTTTTTT.

The V and J genes are TRBV18 and TRBJ2-1; D is undetermined. V shed 2 bases and J shed 6 bases, with 8 bases lying between them. The germline V gene has CDR1 KGHSH and CDR2 LQKENI. The CDR3 consists of 13 residues. The CDR3 region has the DNA TGTGCCAGCTCACCAGGAGACCTCAATGAGCAGTTCTTC. Its protein product is CASSPGDLNEQFF.

The V and J genes are TRBV5-4 and TRBJ2-7, with 7 bases identical to TRBD1. Germline lookup yields CDR1 SGHNT and CDR2 YYREEE (reference sequence). Germline trimming cut 3 bases from V and 2 bases from J; bases unmatched to any gene: 2. The CDR3 covers 13 residues. This chain's CDR3 is CASSSTGTYEQYF. DNA of the CDR3: TGTGCCAGCAGCTCGACAGGGACCTACGAGCAGTACTTC.

This clone was seen ten or more times. The rearrangement uses TRBV18 and TRBJ1-4; D is possibly TRBD1 (5 bases). This CDR3 is built from 17 residues. CDR1 and CDR2 from the germline V gene are KGHSH and LQKENI. The V end lost 1 base, the J end lost 0 bases, and 12 bases lay between the germline ends. The chain's CDR3 is CASSPHRMGPTNEKLFF. CDR3 bases: TGTGCCAGCTCACCACACCGTATGGGGCCAACTAATGAAAAACTGTTTTTT.

The rearrangement uses TRBV21-1 and TRBJ2-7; the table's TRBD2 call for D was not verified on the DNA. TRBV21-1 is given as a pseudogene. The CDR3 runs to 17 residues. In DNA form, the CDR3 reads TGTGCCAGCAGCAAAAAATGGGGCGGGACGAGCTCCTACGAGCAGTACTTC. Protein sequence: CASSKKWGGTSSYEQYF.

V gene TRBV19 combines with J gene TRBJ2-6; 7 bases align to TRBD1. Germline values: CDR1 LNHDA, CDR2 SQIVND (reference sequence). The CDR3 totals 17 residues. Trimming cost V 4 bases and J 0 bases; bases outside gene matches: 6. The CDR3 DNA reads as TGTGCCAGTAGTAACCGGGACAGCTTCTCTGGGGCCAACGTCCTGACTTTC. Translated: CASSNRDSFSGANVLTF.

A few counts support this clone. The chain uses TRBV6-6 and TRBJ2-7; 7 nucleotides agree with TRBD1. The CDR3 is made up of 14 amino acids. With V trimmed by 6 bases and J by 5 bases, 10 bases remained unmatched. Germline V CDR1 and CDR2: MNHNY, SVGAGI (reference sequence). DNA of the CDR3: TGTGCCAGCAGAACAAACAGGGGTGGCCACGAGCAGTACTTC. It specifies CASRTNRGGHEQYF.

V gene TRBV28 combines with J gene TRBJ1-1; D is perhaps TRBD1 (5 bases). This CDR3 has 13 residues. V was pared by 6 bases and J by 2 bases, with 10 bases between. Per germline, CDR1 MDHEN and CDR2 SYDVKM. Here the CDR3 reads CASREDSNTEAFF. The CDR3 nucleotides read TGTGCCAGCAGAGAAGACAGCAACACTGAAGCTTTCTTT.

The chain couples TRBV7-2 to TRBJ2-7, with D possibly TRBD1 on 5 matching bases. The CDR3 sequence is 14 residues long. Trimming stripped 4 bases from V and 5 bases from J, with 15 bases between. Germline CDR1 reads SGHTA; CDR2 reads FQGNSA. CDR3 nucleotide sequence: TGTGCCAGCAGCTCCAAAAGGGGAACCGACGAGCAGTACTTC. Its translation is CASSSKRGTDEQYF.